This TCR beta chain originates from a study of CD8 T cells in seronegative destructive rheumatoid arthritis (dated by TCRdb to between 2020 and 2021). With respect to the entire study: At the time of sampling, biological drugs were being given to most of the eight CND-RA patients. Peripheral CD8+ TCRbeta repertoires were compared between CCP-negative destructive rheumatoid arthritis (CND-RA) patients and newly diagnosed seropositive RA, seronegative RA and healthy controls. Rather than undergoing new sequencing, the seropositive RA, seronegative RA and healthy control comparison cohorts were drawn from an earlier published TCRbeta dataset.

CDR3 length: 15 amino acids, cysteine to phenylalanine. Just the 45-base CDR3 DNA is kept, in frame starting at base 1. For this chain, trimming is 2 bases at the V end and 0 bases at the J end, and the number of junction bases without a gene match is 3. CDR1 and CDR2 are read off the germline V gene as MGHRA and YSYEKL. To note about this clone: The antigen it binds to is not known. There are no base qualities to consult, and no much larger clone falls within one base.

Points the paper makes about the study in general: More CMV-reactive and fewer influenza A-reactive CD8+ TCRbeta sequences were observed in CND-RA repertoires than in controls and other RA subtypes. Across the roughly 110,000 clonotypes tested, no public clonotype enrichment remained significant after Benjamini-Hochberg correction. With age adjusted for, CD8+ TCRbeta repertoires in CND-RA patients appeared less diverse and more clonal than repertoires in other RA subtypes. The authors read the apparently distinct set of enriched public clonotypes carried by CND-RA patients as support for a separate disease subset. The study acknowledged the small size of the CND-RA cohort as a limitation. Because diagnostic samples were lacking, the TCR repertoire differences may partly reflect years of poor disease control rather than having been present at onset.

The CND-RA patients tested negative on the clinical CCP2 antibody test, and joint destruction in these patients kept progressing despite active therapy. Every CND-RA patient showed typical joint destruction in the wrists and ankles and had failed conventional anti-rheumatic therapy. Instead of being sampled at diagnosis, CND-RA patients were sampled after long disease histories, which in several cases spanned decades. Each patient provided approximately 45 millilitres of EDTA-anticoagulated peripheral blood. Ficoll-Paque PLUS density gradient separation was used to isolate peripheral blood mononuclear cells. Using AutoMACS magnetic bead positive selection, CD8+ cells were isolated from either fresh or cryopreserved PBMCs, and flow cytometry was used to check purity. Nucleospin Tissue or Tissue XS kits were used for genomic DNA extraction, and quantification was performed on a Qubit 2.0 fluorometer.

Following the manufacturer's instructions, genomic DNA from CD8+ cells served as the input for TCRbeta sequencing. A genomics technology centre in Finland ran the TCRbeta sequencing, which was done with the immunoSEQ assay. Processing in the source paper ran as follows. Clonotype tables produced by the immunoSEQ preprocessing pipeline were converted into VDJtools format, and non-productive clonotypes were filtered out. Samples below 10,000 reads were excluded and the rest subsampled to 10,000 reads; most of the eight CND-RA samples passed. The VDJtools CalcDiversityStats function was applied to data subsampled to 10,000 reads to calculate Shannon-Wiener, Simpson and clonality indices. To infer antigen specificity, non-singleton TCRbeta clonotypes were hard-matched against VDJdb, meaning no mismatches were allowed. CDR3 sequences that differed by one amino acid (Hamming distance 1) were grouped together into clusters with potentially shared antigen targets. Group enrichment of public clonotypes was tested with one-sided Fisher's exact tests after groups were resampled to six samples, with the procedure repeated ten times. Drawn from immuneACCESS, this table holds only the in-frame rearrangements with V and J called that TCRdb kept. Clones are partly lost; checked studies trace under half to an unresolved V gene and leave the rest unexplained. Clonal size and the V and J genes are those of that table, whereas D and trimming came from the DNA. Here the sample has more than 10,000 clones; around 83% occur a single time. The ten biggest clones cover 27% of the sample.

Input material: CD8+ T cells from blood. The sequence was obtained from a woman aged 30 to 50 with seronegative destructive rheumatoid arthritis. The chain is encoded by TRBV4-1 joined to TRBJ1-1; 7 central bases correspond to TRBD1. The CDR3 protein is CASSQSDRVNTEAFF. The nucleotides read TGCGCCAGCAGCCAAAGTGACAGGGTGAACACTGAAGCTTTCTTT.